Shown below are 7 T cell receptor beta chains from a single sample sequenced in a study of T cell responses to AZD1222 COVID-19 vaccine (dated by TCRdb to about 2021). The protocol used for the library was the immunoSEQ multiplex PCR assay. What TCRdb holds here is the immuneACCESS table cut down to in-frame rearrangements. Part of the clones is not present; checked against another copy, under half of the missing clones reflect an unresolved V gene, and the others are unexplained. The sample data list approximately 88,000 clones, and about 90% of these were observed just once. Together, the top ten hold roughly 4.9% of the sample. This sample's time point label indicates: baseline before first vaccination. Sequenced here: peripheral blood, sampled on day 0 of AZD1222 vaccination. Source of these receptors: an adult in good health.

The chain joins TRBV28 to TRBJ2-7; 11 positions agree with TRBD1. Per the germline V gene, CDR1 is MDHEN and CDR2 is SYDVKM. After removal of 3 bases from V and 9 bases from J, the junction contained 13 bases not matched to a gene. This CDR3 comprises 16 residues. This CDR3 is CASSFHGGQGVLGQYF. The DNA for the CDR3 is TGTGCCAGCAGTTTTCATGGGGGACAGGGGGTCCTAGGGCAGTACTTC.

This chain joins TRBV11-2 and TRBJ2-6; no reliable D call. CDR3 length equals 14 residues. Trimming took 0 bases from V and 2 from J, leaving 2 bases between them. The germline CDR1 and CDR2 sequences are SGHAT and FQNNGV. CDR3 residues: CASSLDPGANVLTF. The CDR3, as DNA: TGTGCCAGCAGCTTAGATCCTGGGGCCAACGTCCTGACTTTC.

V and J are TRBV12-5 and TRBJ1-1; TRBD1 matches 11 bases. This CDR3 spans 17 amino acids. Germline lookup yields CDR1 LGHNT and CDR2 FRNRAP. V dropped 4 bases and J dropped 1; count of bases not matched to a gene: 8. The CDR3 region is CASGYPDRGPQNTEAFF. The CDR3 coding sequence is TGTGCTAGTGGTTACCCGGACAGGGGGCCCCAGAACACTGAAGCTTTCTTT.

The gene calls are TRBV7-2 and TRBJ2-3; 10 nucleotides align to TRBD2. Germline trimming cut 3 bases from V and 10 bases from J; bases unmatched to any gene: 7. In germline, CDR1 is SGHTA, CDR2 FQGNSA. The CDR3 covers 14 residues. CDR3 sequence: CASSFQREGGPQYF. The CDR3 DNA is TGTGCCAGCAGCTTCCAGCGGGAGGGCGGGCCGCAGTATTTT.

This chain joins TRBV10-3 and TRBJ2-2; the match to TRBD2 covers 11 bases. CDR1 and CDR2 (germline): ENHRY, SYGVKD. Unmatched junction bases numbered 6, after V lost 2 bases and J lost 4 bases. The CDR3 consists of 17 residues. The CDR3 reads CAISEPTSGSSTGELFF. CDR3 coding DNA: TGTGCCATCAGTGAGCCTACTAGCGGGAGCAGCACCGGGGAGCTGTTTTTT.

The rearrangement joins TRBV7-9 to TRBJ2-2, with 7 bases identical to TRBD2. The CDR3 is 16 amino acids. Trimming removed 2 bases from V and 5 bases from J; junction bases left unmatched: 8. From germline, CDR1 is SEHNR and CDR2 FQNEAQ (reference sequence). DNA of the CDR3: TGTGCCAGCAGCTTATTGGGCGGGAGCGTAACCGGGGAGCTGTTTTTT. Its protein is CASSLLGGSVTGELFF.

Here the CDR3 DNA reads TGTGCCAGCAGCCTTAAGGGCGAGCAGTACTTC. The encoded protein is CASSLKGEQYF. V usage is TRBV3-1 (or the pseudogene TRBV3-2) and J usage is TRBJ2-7; no reliable D call. The CDR3 length is 11 residues. V gave up 4 bases and J gave up 6 bases, with 7 bases separating them. Germline assignment: CDR1 LGHDT and CDR2 YNNKEL (reference sequence).